Shown below are 27 T cell receptor beta chains from a single sample sequenced in a study of Graves' ophthalmopathy and Graves' hyperthyroidism. CDR3 regions of TCR beta were amplified from RNA transcripts. HTBI primers were employed in first-round RT-PCR, then a second-round multiplex PCR followed. TCRdb recomputed calls from the multiplex PCR reads with MiXCR, one row per CDR3 protein. The sample gives about 370,000 distinct CDR3 sequences, about 16% of which show up once; around 1.5% is in the top ten. Sequencing used peripheral blood. The receptors derive from a woman under 30 with Graves' ophthalmopathy.

This clonotype was counted at least ten times. The rearrangement joins TRBV11-2 to TRBJ2-2, with a weak D call TRBD1 (7 bases). The CDR3 has 15 residues. V was shortened by 6 bases and J by 4 bases, with 15 bases between the two germline ends. Germline V CDR1 and CDR2: SGHAT, FQNNGV. For the CDR3, the DNA is TGTGCCAGCAGATCGCCGCAGGGGGGCACCGGGGAGCTGTTTTTT. Translation: CASRSPQGGTGELFF.

This clonotype was found many times. This sequence joins TRBV2 and TRBJ2-7; 7 nucleotides agree with TRBD1. V was pared by 7 bases and J by 6 bases, with 9 bases of the junction left unmatched. CDR3 length: 13 amino acids. Germline CDR1 and CDR2: SNHLY and FYNNEI. CDR3 nucleotide sequence: TGTGCCAGCAAAGACAGGGCCCCCTCCGAGCAGTACTTC. This encodes CASKDRAPSEQYF.

This clonotype was picked up many times. CDR3 amino acids: CAWSGGQGYSPLHF. The CDR3 coding sequence is TGTGCCTGGAGTGGGGGACAGGGCTACTCACCCCTCCACTTT. J is TRBJ1-6 and V is TRBV30, with 9 bases lining up with TRBD1. The CDR3 extends over 14 amino acids. CDR1 GTSNPN and CDR2 SVGIG come from the germline V gene (reference sequence). Trimming at V came to 1 base and at J to 10 bases, leaving 5 bases not matched to a gene.

The rearrangement joins TRBV12-3 or TRBV12-4 to TRBJ2-4, with TRBD2 identical over 9 bases. CDR3 length: 14 amino acids. V shed 3 bases and J 9 bases; nucleotides not matched to a gene: 6. CDR3 region: CASSFSGGDGIQYF. DNA for the CDR3: TGTGCCAGCAGTTTTAGCGGGGGTGATGGCATTCAGTACTTC.

This clonotype was recorded many times. J is TRBJ1-2 and V is TRBV27; 7 bases fit TRBD1. This CDR3 has 15 amino acids. Germline CDR1 reads MNHEY; CDR2 reads SMNVEV (reference sequence). The ends lost 5 bases at V and 5 bases at J; junction bases unmatched: 11. The chain's CDR3 is CASSLKTGSGYGYTF. The CDR3 bases are TGTGCCAGCAGTCTAAAGACAGGGAGTGGGTATGGCTACACCTTC.

This chain uses TRBV4-2 with TRBJ1-6; 7 bases match TRBD1. Losses at the gene ends were 2 bases for V and 7 bases for J; bases not matched to a gene: 8. The V gene's germline CDR1 is LGHNA and CDR2 YNFKEQ. This CDR3 spans 16 amino acids. The CDR3 sequence: CASSQRQGMPNSPLHF. CDR3 sequence (DNA): TGTGCCAGCAGCCAAAGACAGGGAATGCCCAATTCACCCCTCCACTTT.

This clonotype was seen repeatedly, ten times or more. This chain joins TRBV3-1 and TRBJ1-5; D perhaps matches TRBD1 (5 bases). The germline V gene has CDR1 LGHDT and CDR2 YNNKEL (reference sequence). The CDR3 consists of 14 residues. The V and J ends lost 4 bases and 6 bases respectively, with 13 bases between them. The CDR3 region has the DNA TGTGCCAGCAGCCCAGGGTATCCCATTCAGCCCCAGCATTTT. Amino acid sequence: CASSPGYPIQPQHF.

The sample holds a few counts of this clonotype. The CDR3 sequence: CASSQGSTGYTEAFF. CDR3 DNA sequence: TGTGCCAGCAGCCAAGGTTCGACAGGCTACACTGAAGCTTTCTTT. V usage is TRBV3-1 and J usage is TRBJ1-1, with D perhaps matching TRBD1 (6 bases). The V gene lost 1 base and the J gene lost 3 bases, with 12 bases spanning the gap. This CDR3 is 15 amino acids long. Germline CDR1 LGHDT, CDR2 YNNKEL (reference sequence).

This clonotype has a count of ten or more. This chain connects TRBV28 to TRBJ2-7; TRBD2 matches at 13 bases. The CDR3 loop spans 16 amino acids. From germline, CDR1 is MDHEN and CDR2 SYDVKM. V trimming: 5 bases; J trimming: 4 bases; junction bases outside the gene matches: 8. CDR3 in amino acids: CASSGLAGDFQYEQYF. The CDR3 DNA reads TGTGCCAGCAGTGGACTAGCGGGAGATTTTCAATACGAGCAGTACTTC.

The chain couples TRBV14 to TRBJ2-2; the match to TRBD2 covers 7 bases. Germline V gives CDR1 SGHDN, CDR2 FVKESK. This CDR3 comprises 16 residues. The V segment lost 4 bases and the J segment 3 bases; nucleotides outside the gene matches: 8. CDR3 residues: CASSRRGGLDTGELFF. Here the CDR3 DNA reads TGTGCCAGCAGCCGGCGCGGGGGTTTGGACACCGGGGAGCTGTTTTTT. Looking up the rest from reference TRBV14 and TRBJ2-2 gives the full variable domain: EAGVTQFPSHSVIEKGQTVTLRCDPISGHDNLYWYRRVMGKEIKFLLHFVKESKQDESGMPNNRFLAERTGGTYSTLKVQPAELEDSGVYFCASSRRGGLDTGELFFGEGSRLTVL.

This clonotype appeared a few times. The conserved final phenylalanine or tryptophan is absent from the CDR3, which likely points to a read error. V usage is TRBV30 and J usage is TRBJ2-7; D is undetermined. In germline, CDR1 is GTSNPN, CDR2 SVGIG (reference sequence). The CDR3 is made up of 15 amino acids. V was cut by 4 bases and J by 5 bases, with 21 bases left in between. CDR3 sequence: CAWNGIPLLRDEQYL. CDR3 in DNA: TGTGCCTGGAACGGTATCCCCCTTCTCCGTGACGAGCAGTACCTC.

This clonotype was observed at least ten times. The V gene is TRBV5-1, the J gene TRBJ1-1; perhaps TRBD1 as D (6 bases). V lost 0 bases to trimming and J lost 5 bases, with 11 bases between them. Germline lookup yields CDR1 SGHRS and CDR2 YFSETQ. The CDR3 covers 14 residues. CDR3 region: CASSLGVGGTEAFF. For the CDR3, the DNA is TGCGCCAGCAGCTTGGGGGTAGGGGGGACTGAAGCTTTCTTT.

This clonotype was recorded at least ten times. V gene TRBV4-3 combines with J gene TRBJ2-6, with unresolved D. Germline CDR1 is LGHNA and CDR2 is YSLEER. The CDR3 is 17 amino acids. With 4 bases removed from V and 0 bases from J, the gap between germline ends came to 13 bases. In DNA, the CDR3 is TGCGCCAGCAGCCCCTGGGTCCACAGCTCTGGGGCCAACGTCCTGACTTTC. Translated: CASSPWVHSSGANVLTF.

This clonotype was observed many times. V is TRBV20-1 and J is TRBJ1-1; D is perhaps TRBD1 (5 bases). Trimming left V 3 bases short and J 3 bases short, with 11 bases between. CDR3 length equals 13 residues. Germline assignment: CDR1 DFQATT and CDR2 SNEGSKA (reference sequence). The CDR3 region is CSARDIRDTEAFF. CDR3 nucleotide sequence: TGCAGTGCTAGGGACATAAGGGACACTGAAGCTTTCTTT.

In its sample, this clonotype was seen many times. V gene TRBV4-3 combines with J gene TRBJ1-5, with no clear D. The CDR3 consists of 15 residues. V lost 0 bases and J 0 bases, leaving 6 bases between the germline ends. The germline V gene has CDR1 LGHNA and CDR2 YSLEER. The CDR3 here is CASSQERDSNQPQHF. CDR3 DNA sequence: TGCGCCAGCAGCCAAGAGAGAGATAGCAATCAGCCCCAGCATTTT.

This clonotype was recorded many times. This sequence joins TRBV20-1 and TRBJ2-5; a weak D match, TRBD2 (5 bases). The length of the CDR3 is 16 residues. Germline CDR1 reads DFQATT; CDR2 reads SNEGSKA (reference sequence). Trimming pared 3 bases from V and 5 bases from J, leaving 22 bases between. CDR3: CSARKALGIGEETQYF. The CDR3 DNA reads TGCAGTGCTAGGAAAGCGCTGGGGATTGGGGAGGAGACCCAGTACTTC.

This clonotype was detected ten times or more. This chain uses TRBV12-3 or TRBV12-4 with TRBJ1-5; 7 positions agree with TRBD1. Trimming at V came to 6 bases and at J to 1 base, leaving 6 bases not matched to a gene. This CDR3 contains 15 residues. The CDR3 reads CASSLRQGSNQPQHF. The CDR3 bases are TGTGCCAGCAGCCTGAGACAGGGAAGCAATCAGCCCCAGCATTTT.

This clonotype was seen repeatedly, ten times or more. This rearrangement joins TRBV12-3 or TRBV12-4 to TRBJ2-5, with 8 bases aligning to TRBD2. Losses at the gene ends were 8 bases for V and 5 bases for J; bases not matched to a gene: 4. The CDR3 totals 12 residues. Written as DNA, the CDR3 is TGTGCCAGCCTGTCGGGGGGGGAGACCCAGTACTTC. Protein product: CASLSGGETQYF.

This clonotype has a count of ten or more. This chain uses TRBV6-2 or TRBV6-3 with TRBJ2-7; tentatively, D is TRBD2 (5 bases). V was trimmed by 5 bases and J by 3 bases, leaving 11 bases between them. The CDR3 is 13 residues long. Germline V gene sequence: CDR1 MNHEY, CDR2 SVGEGT. The CDR3 reads CASSRMGSYEQYF. The CDR3 bases are TGTGCCAGCAGTCGAATGGGGAGCTACGAGCAGTACTTC.

This clonotype was picked up one time. The chain couples TRBV20-1 to TRBJ2-7; 12 bases are a match to TRBD2. The germline V gene has CDR1 DFQATT and CDR2 SNEGSKA (reference sequence). The CDR3 totals 14 residues. Unmatched junction bases numbered 7, after V lost 5 bases and J lost 5 bases. The CDR3 coding sequence is TGCAGTGCTCCTCGACTAGCGGGAGACAACGAGCAGTACTTC. Its translation is CSAPRLAGDNEQYF.

This clonotype showed up many times. The rearrangement joins TRBV18 to TRBJ2-4; the match to TRBD1 covers 8 bases. V trimming: 2 bases; J trimming: 6 bases; junction bases outside the gene matches: 0. The CDR3 sequence is 13 residues long. CDR1 and CDR2 from the germline V gene are KGHSH and LQKENI. The CDR3 DNA is TGTGCCAGCTCACCAGGGACAGGAAACATTCAGTACTTC. Translated: CASSPGTGNIQYF.

This clonotype was found many times. The rearrangement uses TRBV4-1 and TRBJ1-5; 9 bases agree with TRBD1. In germline, CDR1 is MGHRA, CDR2 YSYEKL. The length of the CDR3 is 14 residues. J was trimmed by 4 bases and V by 8 bases; bases with no gene match: 6. CDR3 bases: TGCGCCAGCGGGCCCGGGACAGGGAATCAGCCCCAGCATTTT. Protein: CASGPGTGNQPQHF.

This clonotype occurred many times. The chain uses TRBV24-1 and TRBJ1-5, with 10 bases identical to TRBD1. The germline V gene encodes CDR1 KGHDR and CDR2 SFDVKD. V was clipped by 7 bases and J by 4 bases; unmatched bases: 3. The CDR3 is made up of 14 amino acids. CDR3 sequence: CATRGTGVNQPQHF. The CDR3 coding sequence is TGTGCCACCAGGGGGACAGGGGTAAATCAGCCCCAGCATTTT.

This clonotype was detected ten times or more. The rearrangement links TRBV11-1 to TRBJ1-5, with D possibly matching TRBD1 (5 bases). V lost 1 base and J lost 1, with 20 bases in between. Germline V gene data show CDR1 as SGHAT and CDR2 as FQDESV (reference sequence). The CDR3 runs to 19 residues. The CDR3, as DNA: TGTGCCAGCAGCTTAGGTTGGCCGGCCGGCAGGGAGAGCAATCAGCCCCAGCATTTT. It specifies CASSLGWPAGRESNQPQHF.

Ten or more counts support this clonotype. This chain links TRBV6-1 with TRBJ1-1, with TRBD1 matching 7 bases. Germline trimming cut 3 bases from V and 0 bases from J; bases unmatched to any gene: 4. Germline V gives CDR1 MNHNS, CDR2 SASEGT. The CDR3 sequence is 15 residues long. The CDR3 spells CASSDADRMNTEAFF. CDR3 sequence (DNA): TGTGCCAGCAGTGATGCGGACAGGATGAACACTGAAGCTTTCTTT.

In its sample, this clonotype was seen many times. The chain employs TRBV5-1 and TRBJ2-5; D possibly corresponds to TRBD1 (6 bases). The CDR3 has 14 residues. V lost 3 bases and J 5 bases, leaving 14 bases between the germline ends. CDR1 is SGHRS and CDR2 is YFSETQ in the germline V gene. CDR3 nucleotide sequence: TGCGCCAGCAGCTCTAACAGGGAGTTGGAGACCCAGTACTTC. Its translation is CASSSNRELETQYF.

The CDR3 loop is CSAQPAPGQGATEAFF. The DNA for the CDR3 is TGCAGTGCTCAACCCGCCCCGGGACAGGGGGCTACTGAAGCTTTCTTT. The V gene is TRBV20-1, the J gene TRBJ1-1; 12 nucleotides align to TRBD1. The CDR3 runs to 16 residues. Germline trimming cut 5 bases from V and 5 bases from J; bases unmatched to any gene: 12. Germline loops: CDR1 DFQATT, CDR2 SNEGSKA (reference sequence).